Following are 6 T cell receptor beta chains from one sample sequenced in a study of cytomegalovirus exposure and HLA in healthy donors. The PCR ran on 60 Vbeta and 13 Jbeta primers. Measured with immunoSEQ multiplex PCR; TCRdb has only the in-frame clones, and not every one. The data contain approximately 140,000 clones, approximately 80% of them singletons. The specimen was PBMCs. Every receptor here comes from a male donor in good health and CMV-seronegative.

The chain has TRBV6-5 and TRBJ2-7; a possible D gene is TRBD1 (5 bases). The CDR3 loop spans 15 amino acids. Trimming took 6 bases from V and 3 from J, leaving 18 bases between them. Germline V gene lookup returns CDR1 MNHEY and CDR2 SVGAGI. CDR3 in amino acids: CASRRTPSRGYEQYF. CDR3 nucleotide sequence: TGTGCCAGCAGACGAACCCCATCAAGGGGCTACGAGCAGTACTTC.

The chain recombines TRBV28 with TRBJ1-2; possibly TRBD1 for D (6 bases). V lost 4 bases, J lost 2 bases, and 17 bases lay in between. This CDR3 has 16 amino acids. Looked up from germline, CDR1 is MDHEN and CDR2 is SYDVKM. The CDR3: CASSSSGRGANYGYTF. The CDR3 region has the DNA TGTGCCAGCAGTTCCTCTGGGAGGGGGGCGAACTATGGCTACACCTTC.

This chain links TRBV7-2 with TRBJ2-5; a possible D gene is TRBD1 (7 bases). The J call may be in error: the DNA end matches TRBJ2-7 better. The CDR3 has 15 amino acids. Germline CDR1 and CDR2: SGHTA and FQGNSA. The chain's CDR3 is CASSPGGTVSYEQYF. CDR3 nucleotides: TGTGCCAGCAGCCCAGGGGGGACAGTCTCCTACGAGCAGTACTTC.

The chain links TRBV4-3 to TRBJ2-7, with D possibly being TRBD1 (5 bases). The CDR3 sequence is 14 residues long. The V end was cut by 0 bases, the J end by 5 bases, with 11 bases between. CDR1 is LGHNA and CDR2 is YSLEER in the germline V gene. The CDR3 reads CASSQEDNEDEQYF. The CDR3 DNA reads as TGCGCCAGCAGCCAAGAGGACAACGAGGACGAGCAGTACTTC.

The gene calls are TRBV11-2 and TRBJ2-1; the D gene is possibly TRBD1 (7 bases). Trimming left V 4 bases short and J 6 bases short, with 19 bases between. The CDR3 extends over 16 amino acids. Per germline, CDR1 SGHAT and CDR2 FQNNGV. CDR3 sequence (DNA): TGTGCCAGCAGCTCGGGACTGGGCTGGACAGGCAATGAGCAGTTCTTC. Amino acids: CASSSGLGWTGNEQFF.

This chain links TRBV6-6 with TRBJ1-6; a possible D gene is TRBD1 (6 bases). The germline V and J ends were trimmed by 5 bases and 0 bases, with 11 bases remaining between them. The CDR3 sequence is 16 residues long. Per germline, CDR1 MNHNY and CDR2 SVGAGI (reference sequence). As DNA, the CDR3 is TGTGCCAGCAGTCGGACAGCCAGCTCCTATAATTCACCCCTCCACTTT. This gives the protein CASSRTASSYNSPLHF.